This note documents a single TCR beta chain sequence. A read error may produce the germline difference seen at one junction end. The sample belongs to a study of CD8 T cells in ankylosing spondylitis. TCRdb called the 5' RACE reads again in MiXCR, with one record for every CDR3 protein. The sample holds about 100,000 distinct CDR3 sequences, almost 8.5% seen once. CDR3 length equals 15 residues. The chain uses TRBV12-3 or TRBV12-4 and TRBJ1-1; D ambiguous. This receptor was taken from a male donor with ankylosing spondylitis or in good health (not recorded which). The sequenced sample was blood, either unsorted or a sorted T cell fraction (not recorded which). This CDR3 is CTSSLTPSGNTEAIF. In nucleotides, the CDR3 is TGTACCAGCAGTTTGACCCCCTCGGGAAACACTGAAGCTATCTTT.